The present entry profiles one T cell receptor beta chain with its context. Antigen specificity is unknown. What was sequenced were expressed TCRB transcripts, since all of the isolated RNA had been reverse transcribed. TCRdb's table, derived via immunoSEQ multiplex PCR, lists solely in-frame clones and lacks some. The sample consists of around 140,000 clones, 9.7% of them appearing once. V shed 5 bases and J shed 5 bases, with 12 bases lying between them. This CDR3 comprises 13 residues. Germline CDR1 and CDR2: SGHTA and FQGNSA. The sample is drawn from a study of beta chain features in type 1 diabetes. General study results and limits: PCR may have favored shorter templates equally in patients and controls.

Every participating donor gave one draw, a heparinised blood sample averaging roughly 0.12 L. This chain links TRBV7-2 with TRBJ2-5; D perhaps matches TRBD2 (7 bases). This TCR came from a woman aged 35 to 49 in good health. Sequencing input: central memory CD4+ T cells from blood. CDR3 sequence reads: CASSRGGMETQYF. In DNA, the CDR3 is TGTGCCAGCAGCAGGGGGGGGATGGAGACCCAGTACTTC.